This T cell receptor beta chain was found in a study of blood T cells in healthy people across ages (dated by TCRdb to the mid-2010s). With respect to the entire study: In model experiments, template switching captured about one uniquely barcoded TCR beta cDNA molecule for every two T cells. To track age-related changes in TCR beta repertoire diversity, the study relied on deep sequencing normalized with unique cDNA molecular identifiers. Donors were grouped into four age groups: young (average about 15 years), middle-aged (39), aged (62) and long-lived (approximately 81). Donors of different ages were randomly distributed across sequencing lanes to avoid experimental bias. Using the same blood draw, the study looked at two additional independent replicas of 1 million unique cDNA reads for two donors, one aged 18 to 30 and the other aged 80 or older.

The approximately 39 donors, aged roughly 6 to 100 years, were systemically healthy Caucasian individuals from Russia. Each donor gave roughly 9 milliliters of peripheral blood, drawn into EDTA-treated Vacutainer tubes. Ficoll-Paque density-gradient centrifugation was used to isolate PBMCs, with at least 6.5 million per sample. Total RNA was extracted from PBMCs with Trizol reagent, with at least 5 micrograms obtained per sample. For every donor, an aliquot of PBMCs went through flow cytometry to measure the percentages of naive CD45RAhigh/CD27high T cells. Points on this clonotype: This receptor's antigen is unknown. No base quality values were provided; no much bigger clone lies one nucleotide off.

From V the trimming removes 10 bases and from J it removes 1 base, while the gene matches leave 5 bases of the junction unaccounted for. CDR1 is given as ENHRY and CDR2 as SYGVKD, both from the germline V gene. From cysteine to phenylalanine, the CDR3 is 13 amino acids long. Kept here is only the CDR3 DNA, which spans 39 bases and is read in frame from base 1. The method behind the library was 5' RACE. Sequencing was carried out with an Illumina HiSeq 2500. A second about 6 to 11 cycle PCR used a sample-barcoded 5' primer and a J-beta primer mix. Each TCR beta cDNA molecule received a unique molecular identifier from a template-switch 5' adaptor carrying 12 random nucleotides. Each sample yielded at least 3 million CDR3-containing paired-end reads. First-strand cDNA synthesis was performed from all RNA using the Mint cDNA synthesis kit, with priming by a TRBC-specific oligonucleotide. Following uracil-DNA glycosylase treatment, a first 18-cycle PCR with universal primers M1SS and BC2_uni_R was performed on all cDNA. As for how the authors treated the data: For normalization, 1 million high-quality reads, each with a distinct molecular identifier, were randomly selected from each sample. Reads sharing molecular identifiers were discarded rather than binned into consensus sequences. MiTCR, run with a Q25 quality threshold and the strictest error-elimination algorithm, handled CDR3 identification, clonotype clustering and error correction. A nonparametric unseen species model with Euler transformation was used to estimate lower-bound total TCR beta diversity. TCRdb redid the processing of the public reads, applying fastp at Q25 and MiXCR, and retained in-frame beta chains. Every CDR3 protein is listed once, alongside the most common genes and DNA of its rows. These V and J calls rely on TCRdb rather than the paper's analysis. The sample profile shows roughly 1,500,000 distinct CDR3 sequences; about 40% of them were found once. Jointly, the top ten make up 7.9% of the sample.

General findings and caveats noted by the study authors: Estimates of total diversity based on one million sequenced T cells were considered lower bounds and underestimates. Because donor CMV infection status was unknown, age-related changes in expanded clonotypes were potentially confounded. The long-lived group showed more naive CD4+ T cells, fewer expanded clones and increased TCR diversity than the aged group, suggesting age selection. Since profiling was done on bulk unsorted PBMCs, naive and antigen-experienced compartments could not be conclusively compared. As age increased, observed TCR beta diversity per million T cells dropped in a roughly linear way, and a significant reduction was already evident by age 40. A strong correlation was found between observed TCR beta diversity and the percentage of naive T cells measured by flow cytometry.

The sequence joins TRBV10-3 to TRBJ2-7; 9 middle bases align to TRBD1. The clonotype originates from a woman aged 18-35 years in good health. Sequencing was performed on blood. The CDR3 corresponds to CATETGGSYEQYF. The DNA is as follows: TGTGCCACCGAGACAGGGGGATCCTACGAGCAGTACTTC.